Detailed here is one T cell receptor beta chain. The sample's treatment: 15 to 20 received Ad26.COV2.S at low or high dose, single or two shots; several received placebo; per-sample allocation not given. Sampling took place 63 days after the first vaccine or placebo injection. This sample was included in a study of Ad26.COV2.S vaccination and SARS-CoV-2 variants. The CDR3 loop spans 12 amino acids. With 5 bases removed from V and 7 bases from J, the gap between germline ends came to 11 bases. Germline V gene lookup returns CDR1 SEHNR and CDR2 FQNEAQ (reference sequence). This table comes from immunoSEQ multiplex PCR, and its TCRdb copy is limited to in-frame clones, with some not included. The sample has approximately 350,000 clones; 83% are singletons.

The V and J genes are TRBV7-9 and TRBJ2-5; D uncertain. This specimen consisted of peripheral blood, obtained in a trial of Ad26.COV2.S vaccine versus placebo. The clonotype originates from a person aged 18-65 years who received the Ad26.COV2.S COVID-19 vaccine or a placebo. The CDR3 sequence: CASSPTAGTQYF. As DNA, the CDR3 is TGTGCCAGCAGCCCTACGGCCGGGACCCAGTACTTC.